The rows below give T cell receptor beta chains drawn from one sample of a study of long-term antiretroviral therapy in people with HIV. Using immunoSEQ multiplex PCR, the repertoire was profiled, and TCRdb retains in-frame clones only, with some absent. Of 28,000 or so clones listed, 80% to 90% are singletons. Sequencing used unsorted PBMCs, obtained 0.8 years before starting antiretroviral therapy. The receptors shown here come from a young man with HIV. The CDR3 runs from the conserved cysteine through the conserved F or W. D genes are given only for firm matches. Size is omitted from some rows. Given values are once, few, many or a class for expanded clones.

D,size,J,V,CDR3,DNA
.,.,TRBJ2-5,TRBV4-3,CASSQDYWLQSQTQYF,TGCGCCAGCAGCCAAGATTATTGGCTCCAAAGCCAGACCCAGTACTTC
.,.,TRBJ2-7,TRBV19,CASSGGRRSSYEQYF,TGTGCCAGTAGCGGGGGGCGGCGCTCCTCCTACGAGCAGTACTTC
TRBD1,.,TRBJ2-3,TRBV25-1,CASSGPGTADTQYF,TGTGCCAGCAGTGGGCCCGGGACAGCCGATACGCAGTATTTT
.,.,TRBJ2-3,TRBV7-9,CASSYLGGGGQADTQYF,TGTGCCAGCAGCTACCTCGGAGGGGGGGGCCAGGCAGATACGCAGTATTTT
.,.,TRBJ2-3,TRBV4-2,CASSQGSDTQYF,TGTGCCAGCAGCCAAGGCTCGGATACGCAGTATTTT
TRBD2,.,TRBJ2-5,TRBV15,CATSARLAGGAETQYF,TGTGCCACCAGCGCCCGACTAGCGGGGGGGGCGGAGACCCAGTACTTC
TRBD1,.,TRBJ2-5,TRBV5-1,CASSWDREETQYF,TGCGCCAGCAGCTGGGACAGGGAAGAGACCCAGTACTTC
.,.,TRBJ2-2,TRBV11-1,CASSGFVPTGELFF,TGTGCCAGCAGCGGTTTTGTACCCACCGGGGAGCTGTTTTTT
TRBD2,once,TRBJ2-5,TRBV7-9,CASGGGRETQYF,TGTGCCAGCGGGGGCGGGAGGGAGACCCAGTACTTC
.,few,TRBJ2-3,TRBV9,CASSAGDTQYF,TGTGCCAGCAGCGCCGGAGATACGCAGTATTTT
TRBD1,.,TRBJ1-5,TRBV28,CASRTGTGNALQPQHF,TGTGCCAGCAGAACAGGGACAGGGAATGCGCTTCAGCCCCAGCATTTT
.,.,TRBJ1-4,TRBV30,CAWDPGLNEKLFF,TGTGCCTGGGACCCGGGACTTAATGAAAAACTGTTTTTT
.,few,TRBJ2-1,TRBV7-2,CASSFGPNEQFF,TGTGCCAGCAGCTTCGGCCCCAATGAGCAGTTCTTC
TRBD2,.,TRBJ2-2,TRBV29-1,CSVRLAGDPNTGELFF,TGCAGCGTTAGACTAGCGGGAGACCCAAACACCGGGGAGCTGTTTTTT
TRBD2,.,TRBJ2-3,TRBV4-1,CASSQEGQTSESTDTQYF,TGCGCCAGCAGCCAAGAAGGTCAGACTAGCGAGAGCACAGATACGCAGTATTTT
.,.,TRBJ2-5,TRBV7-2,CASSFRGNQETQYF,TGTGCCAGCAGCTTTCGGGGGAACCAAGAGACCCAGTACTTC
.,.,TRBJ1-6,TRBV2,CASSGYVNSPLHF,TGTGCCAGCAGTGGTTACGTAAATTCACCCCTCCACTTT
.,.,TRBJ2-3,TRBV19,CASSILAASDTQYF,TGTGCCAGTAGTATCTTGGCTGCTTCAGATACGCAGTATTTT
.,.,TRBJ1-4,TRBV4-2,CASSQDEDSPNEKLFF,TGTGCCAGCAGCCAAGATGAAGACAGCCCGAATGAAAAACTGTTTTTT
.,.,TRBJ1-3,TRBV19,CASSIDPVAIYF,TGTGCCAGTAGTATAGATCCGGTGGCCATATATTTT
TRBD2,.,TRBJ2-1,TRBV6-5,CASKSGRSYNEQFF,TGTGCCAGTAAGAGCGGGAGGTCCTACAATGAGCAGTTCTTC
.,.,TRBJ1-2,TRBV4-1,CASSRPGTSTNYGYTF,TGCGCCAGCAGCCGGCCCGGGACAAGCACTAACTATGGCTACACCTTC
TRBD2,.,TRBJ2-5,TRBV11-2,CASSLVSGGETQYF,TGTGCCAGCAGCTTAGTGAGCGGGGGAGAGACCCAGTACTTC
.,.,TRBJ1-1,TRBV7-9,CASSLAVEAFF,TGTGCCAGCAGCTTAGCAGTTGAAGCTTTCTTT
.,.,TRBJ2-7,TRBV18,CASSRGAYEQYF,TGTGCCAGCTCCCGGGGAGCTTACGAGCAGTACTTC
.,.,TRBJ2-5,TRBV9,CASSVEGGWETQYF,TGTGCCAGCAGCGTAGAGGGGGGATGGGAGACCCAGTACTTC